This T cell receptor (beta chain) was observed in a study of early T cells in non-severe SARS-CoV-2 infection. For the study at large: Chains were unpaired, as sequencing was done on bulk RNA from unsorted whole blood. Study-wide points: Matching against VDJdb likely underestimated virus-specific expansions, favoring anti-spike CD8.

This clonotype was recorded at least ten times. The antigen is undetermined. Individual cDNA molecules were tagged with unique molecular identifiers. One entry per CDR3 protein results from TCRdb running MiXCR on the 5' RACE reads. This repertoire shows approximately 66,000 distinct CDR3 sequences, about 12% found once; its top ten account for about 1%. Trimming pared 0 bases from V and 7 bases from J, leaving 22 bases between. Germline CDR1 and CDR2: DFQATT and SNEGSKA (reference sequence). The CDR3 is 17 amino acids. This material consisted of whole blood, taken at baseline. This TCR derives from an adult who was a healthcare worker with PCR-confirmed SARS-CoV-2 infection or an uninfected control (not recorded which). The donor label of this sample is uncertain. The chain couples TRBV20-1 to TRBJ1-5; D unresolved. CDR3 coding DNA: TGCAGTGCTAGAGATATTCGGTCGGCCGGGATCCACCAGCCCCAGCATTTT. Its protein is CSARDIRSAGIHQPQHF.